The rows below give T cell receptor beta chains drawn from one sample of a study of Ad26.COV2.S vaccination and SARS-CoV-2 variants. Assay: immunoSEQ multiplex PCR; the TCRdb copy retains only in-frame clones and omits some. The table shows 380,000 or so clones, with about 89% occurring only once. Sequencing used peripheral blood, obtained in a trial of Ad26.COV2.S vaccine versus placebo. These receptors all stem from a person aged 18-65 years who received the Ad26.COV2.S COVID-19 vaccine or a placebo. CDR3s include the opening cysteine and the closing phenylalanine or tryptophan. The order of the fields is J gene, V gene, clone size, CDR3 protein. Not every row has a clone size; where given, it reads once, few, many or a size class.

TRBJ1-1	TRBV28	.	CASSFPTGNTEAFF
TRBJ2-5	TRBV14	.	CASSQGGQETQYF
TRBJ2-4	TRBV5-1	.	CASSLEGGNIQYF
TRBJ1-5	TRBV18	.	CASSGDIFVGQPQHF
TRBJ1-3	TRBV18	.	CASSGTGDSSGNTIYF
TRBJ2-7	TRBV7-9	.	CASSATGTYYEQYF
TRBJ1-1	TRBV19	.	CASSTSLNTEAFF
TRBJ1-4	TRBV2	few	CASSRDREGQTNEKLFF
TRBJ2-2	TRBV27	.	CASTHSTGNTGELFF
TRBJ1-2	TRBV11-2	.	CASSLARSPYGYTF
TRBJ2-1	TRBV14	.	CASSQPPGTGYNEQFF
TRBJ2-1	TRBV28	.	CASRGTSGNLFYNEQFF
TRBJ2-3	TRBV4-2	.	CASSQEASGGADTQYF
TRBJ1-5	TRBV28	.	CASSLGGINQPQHF
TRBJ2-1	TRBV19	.	CASSTQLAGGIYEQFF
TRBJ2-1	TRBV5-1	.	CASSLSSPGLYNEQFF
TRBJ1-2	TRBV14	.	CASSQSYRDGYTF
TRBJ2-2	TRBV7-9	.	CASSFGQGRKRTGELFF
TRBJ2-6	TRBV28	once	CASSFGANVLTF